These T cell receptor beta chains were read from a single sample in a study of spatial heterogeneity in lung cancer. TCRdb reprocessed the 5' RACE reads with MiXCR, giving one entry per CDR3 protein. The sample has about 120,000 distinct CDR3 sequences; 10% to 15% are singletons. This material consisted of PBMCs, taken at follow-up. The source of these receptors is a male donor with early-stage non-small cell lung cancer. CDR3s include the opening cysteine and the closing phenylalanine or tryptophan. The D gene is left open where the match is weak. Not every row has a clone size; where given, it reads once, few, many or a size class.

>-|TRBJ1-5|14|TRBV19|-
TGTGCCAGTAGTTCCTGGTCCCCCAATCAGCCCCAGCATTTT
CASSSWSPNQPQHF
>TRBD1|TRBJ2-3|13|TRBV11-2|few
TGTGCCAGCAGATGGGGACAGGGGAATACGCAGTATTTT
CASRWGQGNTQYF
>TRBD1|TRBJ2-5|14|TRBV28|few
TGTGCCAGCATACACAGGGGTAGGGTCGAGACCCAGTACTTC
CASIHRGRVETQYF
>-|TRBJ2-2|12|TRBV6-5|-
TGTGCCAGCAGTCATTCATCCGGGGAGCTGTTTTTT
CASSHSSGELFF
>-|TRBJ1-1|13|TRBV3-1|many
TGTGCCAGCAGCCTGGGCCCCAACACTGAAGCTTTCTTT
CASSLGPNTEAFF
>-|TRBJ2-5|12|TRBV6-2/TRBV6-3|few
TGTGCCAGCAGAGACTTGGGGGAGACCCAGTACTTC
CASRDLGETQYF
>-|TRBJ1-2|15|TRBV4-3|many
TGCGCCAGCAGCCAATACCCCTCCCGGGATTATGGCTACACCTTC
CASSQYPSRDYGYTF
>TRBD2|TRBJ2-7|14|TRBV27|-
TGTGCCAGCAGTTTATCAGCGGGGGGGTACGAGCAGTACTTC
CASSLSAGGYEQYF
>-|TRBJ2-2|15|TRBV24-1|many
TGTGCCACCAGTGATTCGATGAAGAACACCGGGGAGCTGTTTTTT
CATSDSMKNTGELFF
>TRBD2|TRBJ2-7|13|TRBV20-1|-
TGCAGTGCTAGGGCCCCGACAGCGGGGGAGCAGTACTTC
CSARAPTAGEQYF
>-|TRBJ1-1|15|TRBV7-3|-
TGTGCCAGCAGCTTATCAGGACAGCGGAACACTGAAGCTTTCTTT
CASSLSGQRNTEAFF
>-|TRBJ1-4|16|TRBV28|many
TGTGCCAGCAGTTTCGTCCAGGGTAGGGGGAATGAAAAACTGTTTTTT
CASSFVQGRGNEKLFF
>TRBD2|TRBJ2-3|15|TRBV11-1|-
TGTGCCAGCAGCCGCACGGGGGGGGCCCCCGATACGCAGTATTTT
CASSRTGGAPDTQYF
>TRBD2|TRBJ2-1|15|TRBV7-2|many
TGTGCCAGCAGCTTAGGACTAGCGGGCTACAATGAGCAGTTCTTC
CASSLGLAGYNEQFF
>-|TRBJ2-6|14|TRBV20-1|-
TGCAGTGCTCTCCCCGGGGCTGGGGCCAACGTCCTGACTTTC
CSALPGAGANVLTF
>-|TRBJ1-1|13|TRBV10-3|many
TGTGCCATCAGTGAGTCCGTGGGAAATGGAGCTTTCTTT
CAISESVGNGAFF
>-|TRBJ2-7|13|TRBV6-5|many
TGTGCCAGCAGCCCTATTCAGGCCTACGAGCAGTACTTC
CASSPIQAYEQYF
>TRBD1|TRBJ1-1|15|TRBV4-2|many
TGTGCCAGCAGCCAGGCCGGACAGGGGGGTACTGAAGCTTTCTTT
CASSQAGQGGTEAFF
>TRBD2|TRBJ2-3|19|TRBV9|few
TGTGCCAGCACTTCATTTGGCGGGCTAGCGGGGGCCTACACAGATACGCAGTATTTT
CASTSFGGLAGAYTDTQYF
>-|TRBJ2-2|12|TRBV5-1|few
TGCGCCAGCAGCTTGGTGGACGGGGAGCTGTTTTTT
CASSLVDGELFF
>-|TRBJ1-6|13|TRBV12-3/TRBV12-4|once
TGTGCCAGCAGTTCCTCCTATAATTCACCCCTCCACTTT
CASSSSYNSPLHF
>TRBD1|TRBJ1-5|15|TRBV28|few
TGTGCCAGCCTGGCATGGGACAGGGTGCTGCAGCCCCAGCATTTT
CASLAWDRVLQPQHF
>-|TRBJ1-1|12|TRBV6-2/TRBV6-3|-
TGTGCCATCCAGAGGGGGAACACTGAAGCTTTCTTT
CAIQRGNTEAFF
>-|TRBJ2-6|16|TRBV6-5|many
TGTGCCAGCAGCTCCCGGGCGTCGAGAGGGGCCAACGTCCTGACTTTC
CASSSRASRGANVLTF
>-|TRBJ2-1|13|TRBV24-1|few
TGTGCCACCAGTCCCCCGAATGATTGGGGGCAGTTCTTC
CATSPPNDWGQFF
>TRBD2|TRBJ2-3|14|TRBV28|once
TGTGCCAGCAAACTAGCGGGGGTCACAGATACGCAGTATTTT
CASKLAGVTDTQYF
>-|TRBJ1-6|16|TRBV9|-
TGTGCCAGCAGCTCCCGAAGGAGCTCCTATAATTCACCCCTCCACTTT
CASSSRRSSYNSPLHF
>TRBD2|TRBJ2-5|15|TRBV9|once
TGTGCCAGCAGCTTAGCGGGGGGCCAGAAAGAGACCCAGTACTTC
CASSLAGGQKETQYF
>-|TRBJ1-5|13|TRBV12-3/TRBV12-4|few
TGTGCCAGCAGTTTAGGAACACCTCGTCCCCAGCATTTT
CASSLGTPRPQHF
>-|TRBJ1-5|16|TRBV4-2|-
TGTGCCAGCAGCCAATCGACGGGGAATAGCAATCAGCCCCAGCATTTT
CASSQSTGNSNQPQHF
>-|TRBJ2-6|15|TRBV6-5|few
TGTGCCAGCAGCTACAGGGAGTCTGGGGCCAACGTCCTGACTTTC
CASSYRESGANVLTF
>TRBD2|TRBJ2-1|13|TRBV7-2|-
TGTGCCAGCGGAAGCGGGGGGGGTATTCGGCAGTTCTTC
CASGSGGGIRQFF
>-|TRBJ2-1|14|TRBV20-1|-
TGCAGTGCTGGGGGGACACCCTCCTACAATGAGCAGTTCTTC
CSAGGTPSYNEQFF
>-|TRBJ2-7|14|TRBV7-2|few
TGTGCCAGCAGACTACGGGACGGCGGGTACGAGCAGTACTTC
CASRLRDGGYEQYF
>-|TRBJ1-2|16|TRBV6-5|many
TGTGCCAGCAGTTTCAGGGGTCCCCCACTAGACTATGGCTACACCTTC
CASSFRGPPLDYGYTF
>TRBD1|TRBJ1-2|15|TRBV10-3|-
TGTGCCATCAGACCTGCGGGGACAGGGGGCTTTGGCTACACCTTC
CAIRPAGTGGFGYTF
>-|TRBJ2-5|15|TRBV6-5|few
TGTGCCAGCAGTTACTCCACAGCACGGGTAGAGACCCAGTACTTC
CASSYSTARVETQYF
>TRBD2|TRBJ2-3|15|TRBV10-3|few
TGTGCCACCCAAATAGCGGGGGGGCCCACAGATACGCAGTATTTT
CATQIAGGPTDTQYF
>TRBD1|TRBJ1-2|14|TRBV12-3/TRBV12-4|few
TGTGCCAGCAGTACCGGGACAGCCGCATCGGGCTACACCTTC
CASSTGTAASGYTF
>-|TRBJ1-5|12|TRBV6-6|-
TGTGCCAGCACCCGAGGTTTGCAGCCCCAGCATTTT
CASTRGLQPQHF
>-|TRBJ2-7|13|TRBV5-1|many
TGCGCCAGCAGCTCCACTACCTCCTACGAGCAGTACTTC
CASSSTTSYEQYF
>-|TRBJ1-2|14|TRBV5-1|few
TGCGCCAGCAGCCTGGATCCGTCAAATTATGGCTACACCTTC
CASSLDPSNYGYTF